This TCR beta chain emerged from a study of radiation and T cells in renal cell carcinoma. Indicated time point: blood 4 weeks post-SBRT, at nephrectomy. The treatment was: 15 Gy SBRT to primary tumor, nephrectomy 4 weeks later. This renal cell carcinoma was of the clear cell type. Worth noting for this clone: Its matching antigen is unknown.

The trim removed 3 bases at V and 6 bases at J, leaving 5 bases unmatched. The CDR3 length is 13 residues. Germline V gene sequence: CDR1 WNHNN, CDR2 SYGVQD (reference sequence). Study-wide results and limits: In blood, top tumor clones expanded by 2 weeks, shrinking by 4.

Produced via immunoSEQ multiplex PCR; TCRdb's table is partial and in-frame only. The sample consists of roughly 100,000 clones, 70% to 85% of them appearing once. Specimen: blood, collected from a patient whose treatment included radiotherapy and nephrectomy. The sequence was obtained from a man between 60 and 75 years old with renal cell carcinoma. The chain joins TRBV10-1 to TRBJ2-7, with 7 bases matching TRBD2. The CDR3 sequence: CASSEGGSSEQYF. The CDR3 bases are TGCGCCAGCAGTGAAGGCGGGAGCAGCGAGCAGTACTTC.